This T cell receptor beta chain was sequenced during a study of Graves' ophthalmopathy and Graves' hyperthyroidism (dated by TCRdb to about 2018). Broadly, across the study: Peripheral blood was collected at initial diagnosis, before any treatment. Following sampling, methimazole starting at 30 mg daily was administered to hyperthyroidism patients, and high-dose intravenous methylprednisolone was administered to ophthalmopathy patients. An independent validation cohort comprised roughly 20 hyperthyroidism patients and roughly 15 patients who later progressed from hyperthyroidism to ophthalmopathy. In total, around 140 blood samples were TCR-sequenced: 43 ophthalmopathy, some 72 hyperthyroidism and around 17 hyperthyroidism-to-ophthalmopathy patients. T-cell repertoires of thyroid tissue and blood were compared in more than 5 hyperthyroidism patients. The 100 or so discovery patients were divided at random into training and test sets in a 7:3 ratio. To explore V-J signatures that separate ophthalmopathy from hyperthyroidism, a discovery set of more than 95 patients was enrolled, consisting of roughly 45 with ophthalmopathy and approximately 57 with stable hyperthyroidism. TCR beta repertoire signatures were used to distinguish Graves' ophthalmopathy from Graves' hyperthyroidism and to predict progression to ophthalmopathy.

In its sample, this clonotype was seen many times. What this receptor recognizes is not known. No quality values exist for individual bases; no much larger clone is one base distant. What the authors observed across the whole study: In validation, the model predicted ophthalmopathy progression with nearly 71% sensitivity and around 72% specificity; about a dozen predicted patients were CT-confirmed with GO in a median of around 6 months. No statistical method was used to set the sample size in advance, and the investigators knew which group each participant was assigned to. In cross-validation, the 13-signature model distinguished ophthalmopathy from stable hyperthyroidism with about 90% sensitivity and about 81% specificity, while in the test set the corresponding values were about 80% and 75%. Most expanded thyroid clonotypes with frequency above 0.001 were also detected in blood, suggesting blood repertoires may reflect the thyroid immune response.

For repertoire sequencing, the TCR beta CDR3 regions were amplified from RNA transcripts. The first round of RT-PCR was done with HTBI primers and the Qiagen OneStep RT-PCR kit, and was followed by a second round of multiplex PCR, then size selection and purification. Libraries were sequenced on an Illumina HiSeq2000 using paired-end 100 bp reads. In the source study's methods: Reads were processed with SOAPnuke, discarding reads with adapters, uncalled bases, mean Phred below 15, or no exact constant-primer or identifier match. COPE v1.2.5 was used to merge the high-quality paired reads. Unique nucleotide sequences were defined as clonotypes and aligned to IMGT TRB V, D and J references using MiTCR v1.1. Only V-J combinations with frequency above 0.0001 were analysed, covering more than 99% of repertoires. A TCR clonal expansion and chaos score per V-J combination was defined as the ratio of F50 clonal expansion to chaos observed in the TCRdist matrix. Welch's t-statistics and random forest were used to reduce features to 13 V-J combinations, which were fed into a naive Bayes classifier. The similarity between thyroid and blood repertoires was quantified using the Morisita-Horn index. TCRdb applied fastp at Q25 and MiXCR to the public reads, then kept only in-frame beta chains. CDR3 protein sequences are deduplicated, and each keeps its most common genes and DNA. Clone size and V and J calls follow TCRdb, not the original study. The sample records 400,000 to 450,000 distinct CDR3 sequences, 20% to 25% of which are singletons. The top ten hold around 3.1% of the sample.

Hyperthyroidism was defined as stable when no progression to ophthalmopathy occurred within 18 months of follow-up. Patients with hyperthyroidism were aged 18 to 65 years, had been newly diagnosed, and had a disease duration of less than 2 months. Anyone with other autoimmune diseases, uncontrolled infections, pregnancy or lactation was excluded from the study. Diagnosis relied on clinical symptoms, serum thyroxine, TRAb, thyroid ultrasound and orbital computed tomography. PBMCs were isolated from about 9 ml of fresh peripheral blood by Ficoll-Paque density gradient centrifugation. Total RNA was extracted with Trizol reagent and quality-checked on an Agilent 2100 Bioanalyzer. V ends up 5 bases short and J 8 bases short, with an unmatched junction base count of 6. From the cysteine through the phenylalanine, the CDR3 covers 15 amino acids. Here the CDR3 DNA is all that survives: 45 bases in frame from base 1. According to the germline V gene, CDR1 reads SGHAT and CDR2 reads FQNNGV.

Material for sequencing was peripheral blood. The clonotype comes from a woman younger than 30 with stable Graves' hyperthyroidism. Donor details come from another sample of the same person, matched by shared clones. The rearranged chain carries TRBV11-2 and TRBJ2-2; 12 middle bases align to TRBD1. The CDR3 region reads CASSPLGQGAGELFF. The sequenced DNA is TGTGCCAGCAGCCCCCTGGGACAGGGGGCGGGGGAGCTGTTTTTT.